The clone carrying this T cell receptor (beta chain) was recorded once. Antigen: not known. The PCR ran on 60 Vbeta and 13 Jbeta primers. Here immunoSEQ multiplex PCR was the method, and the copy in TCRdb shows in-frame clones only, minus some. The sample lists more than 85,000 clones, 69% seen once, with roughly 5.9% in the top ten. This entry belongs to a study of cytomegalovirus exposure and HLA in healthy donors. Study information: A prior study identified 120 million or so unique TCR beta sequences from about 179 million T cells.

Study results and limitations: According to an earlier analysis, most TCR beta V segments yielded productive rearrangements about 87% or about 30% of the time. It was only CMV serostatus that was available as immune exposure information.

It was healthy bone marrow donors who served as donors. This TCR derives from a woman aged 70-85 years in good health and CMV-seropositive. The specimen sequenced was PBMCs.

CDR3 amino acids: CASSLGGMRTEAFF. The CDR3 DNA is TGTGCCAGCAGCTTAGGGGGCATGAGGACTGAAGCTTTCTTT. The chain has TRBV7-9 and TRBJ1-1, with a tentative D call TRBD1 (5 bases). CDR1 SEHNR and CDR2 FQNEAQ come from the germline V gene (reference sequence). The CDR3 is made up of 14 amino acids. Trimming removed 1 base from V and 5 bases from J, with 11 bases in between.